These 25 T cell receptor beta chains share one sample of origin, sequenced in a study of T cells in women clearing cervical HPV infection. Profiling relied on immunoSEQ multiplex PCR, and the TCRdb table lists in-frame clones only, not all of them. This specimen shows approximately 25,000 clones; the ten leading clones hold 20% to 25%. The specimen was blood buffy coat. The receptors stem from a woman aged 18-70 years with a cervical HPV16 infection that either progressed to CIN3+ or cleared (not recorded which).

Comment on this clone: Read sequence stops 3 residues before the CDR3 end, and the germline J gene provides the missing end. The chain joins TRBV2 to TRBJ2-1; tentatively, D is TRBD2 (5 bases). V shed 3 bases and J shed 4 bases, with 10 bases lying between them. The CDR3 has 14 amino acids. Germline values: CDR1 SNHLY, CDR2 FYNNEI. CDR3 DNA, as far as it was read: TGTGCCAGCAGTGAGGCGAGCGGATACAATGAG. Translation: CASSEASGYNE. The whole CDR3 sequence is CASSEASGYNEQFF.

This CDR3 reads CASSLSASGRVTYNEQFF. The sequenced part of the CDR3 DNA is TGTGCCAGCAGCTTATCTGCTAGCGGGAGGGTAACCTACAATGAG. The chain employs TRBV13 and TRBJ2-1, with 12 bases lining up with TRBD2. Read data end 3 residues before the CDR3 end; the end is taken from the germline J gene. Germline V lookup: CDR1 PRHDT, CDR2 FYEKMQ (reference sequence). The V and J ends lost 2 bases and 2 bases, in that order; junction bases with no gene match: 7. The CDR3 covers 18 residues.

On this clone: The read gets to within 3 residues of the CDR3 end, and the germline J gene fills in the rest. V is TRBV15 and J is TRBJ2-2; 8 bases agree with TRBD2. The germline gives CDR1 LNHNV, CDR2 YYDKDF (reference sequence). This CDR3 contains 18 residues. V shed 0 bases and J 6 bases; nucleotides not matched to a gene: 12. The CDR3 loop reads CATSRDNLRTSRAGELFF. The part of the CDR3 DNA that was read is TGTGCCACCAGCAGAGATAATCTTCGGACTAGCAGGGCCGGGGAG.

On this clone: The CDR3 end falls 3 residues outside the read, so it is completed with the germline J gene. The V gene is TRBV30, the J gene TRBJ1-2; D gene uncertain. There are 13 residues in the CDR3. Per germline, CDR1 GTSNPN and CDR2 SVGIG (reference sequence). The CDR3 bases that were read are TGTGCCTGGACCATACAGTCCTACAATGAC. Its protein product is CAWTIQSYND. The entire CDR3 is CAWTIQSYNDYTF.

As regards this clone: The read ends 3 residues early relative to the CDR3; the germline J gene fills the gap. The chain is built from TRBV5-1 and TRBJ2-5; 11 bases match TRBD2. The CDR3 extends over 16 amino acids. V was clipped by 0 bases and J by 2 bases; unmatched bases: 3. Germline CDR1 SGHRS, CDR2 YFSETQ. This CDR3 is CASSLVSGRVQETQYF. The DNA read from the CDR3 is TGCGCCAGCAGCTTGGTTAGCGGGAGGGTACAAGAGACC.

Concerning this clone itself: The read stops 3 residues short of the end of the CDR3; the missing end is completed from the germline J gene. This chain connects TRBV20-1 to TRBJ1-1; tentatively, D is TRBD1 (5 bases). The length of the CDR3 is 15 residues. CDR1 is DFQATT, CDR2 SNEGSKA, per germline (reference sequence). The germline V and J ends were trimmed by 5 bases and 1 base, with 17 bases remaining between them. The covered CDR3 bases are TGCAGTGCTGATTCTTTGGGGCGGACGAACACTGAA. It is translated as CSADSLGRTNTE. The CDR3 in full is CSADSLGRTNTEAFF.

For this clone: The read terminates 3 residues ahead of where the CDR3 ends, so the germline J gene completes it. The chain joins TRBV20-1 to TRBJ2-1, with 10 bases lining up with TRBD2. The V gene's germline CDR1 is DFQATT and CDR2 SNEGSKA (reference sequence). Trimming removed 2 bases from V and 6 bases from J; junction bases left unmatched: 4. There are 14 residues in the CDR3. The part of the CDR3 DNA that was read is TGCAGTGCTAGACTAGCGGGAGTCATCAATGAG. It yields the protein CSARLAGVINE. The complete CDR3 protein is CSARLAGVINEQFF.

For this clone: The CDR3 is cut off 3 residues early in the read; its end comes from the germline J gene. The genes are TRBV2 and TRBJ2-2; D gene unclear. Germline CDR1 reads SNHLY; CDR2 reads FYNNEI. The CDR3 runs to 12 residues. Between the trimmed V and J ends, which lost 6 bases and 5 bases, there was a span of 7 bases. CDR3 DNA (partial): TGTGCCAGCAGCGAACTGACCGGGGAG. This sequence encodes CASSELTGE. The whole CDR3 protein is CASSELTGELFF. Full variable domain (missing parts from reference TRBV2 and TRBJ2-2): EPEVTQTPSHQVTQMGQEVILRCVPISNHLYFYWYRQILGQKVEFLVSFYNNEISEKSEIFDDQFSVERPDGSNFTLKIRSTKLEDSAMYFCASSELTGELFFGEGSRLTVL.

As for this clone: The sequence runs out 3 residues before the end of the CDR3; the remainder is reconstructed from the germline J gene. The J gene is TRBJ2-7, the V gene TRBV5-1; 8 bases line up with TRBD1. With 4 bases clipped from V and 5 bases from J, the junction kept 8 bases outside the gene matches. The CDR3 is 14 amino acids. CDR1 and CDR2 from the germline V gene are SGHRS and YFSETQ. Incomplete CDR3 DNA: TGCGCCAGCAGCCCTCAGGGGGCGCATAACGAG. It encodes CASSPQGAHNE. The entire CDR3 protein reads CASSPQGAHNEQYF.

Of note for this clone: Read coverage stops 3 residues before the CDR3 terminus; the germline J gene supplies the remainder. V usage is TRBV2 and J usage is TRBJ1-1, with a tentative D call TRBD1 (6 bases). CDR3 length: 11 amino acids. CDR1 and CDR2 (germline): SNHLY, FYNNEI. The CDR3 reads CASQWGREAFF. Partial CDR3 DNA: TGTGCCAGCCAGTGGGGGCGCGAA.

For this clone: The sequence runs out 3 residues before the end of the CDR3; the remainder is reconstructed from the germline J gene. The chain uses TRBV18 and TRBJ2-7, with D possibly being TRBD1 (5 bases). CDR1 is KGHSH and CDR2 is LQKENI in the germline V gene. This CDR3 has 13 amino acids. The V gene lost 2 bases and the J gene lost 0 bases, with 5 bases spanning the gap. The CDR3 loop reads CASSPDSSYEQYF. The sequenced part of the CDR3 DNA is TGTGCCAGCTCACCAGACAGCTCCTACGAG.

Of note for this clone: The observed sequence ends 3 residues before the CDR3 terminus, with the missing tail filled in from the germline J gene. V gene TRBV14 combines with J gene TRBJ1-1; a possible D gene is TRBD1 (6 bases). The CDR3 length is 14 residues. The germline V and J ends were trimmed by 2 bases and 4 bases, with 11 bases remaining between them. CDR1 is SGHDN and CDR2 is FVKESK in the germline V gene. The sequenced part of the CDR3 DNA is TGTGCCAGCAGCCAAATACAGGGTTCCACTGAA. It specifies CASSQIQGSTE. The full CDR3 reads CASSQIQGSTEAFF. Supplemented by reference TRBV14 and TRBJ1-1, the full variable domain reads EAGVTQFPSHSVIEKGQTVTLRCDPISGHDNLYWYRRVMGKEIKFLLHFVKESKQDESGMPNNRFLAERTGGTYSTLKVQPAELEDSGVYFCASSQIQGSTEAFFGQGTRLTVV.

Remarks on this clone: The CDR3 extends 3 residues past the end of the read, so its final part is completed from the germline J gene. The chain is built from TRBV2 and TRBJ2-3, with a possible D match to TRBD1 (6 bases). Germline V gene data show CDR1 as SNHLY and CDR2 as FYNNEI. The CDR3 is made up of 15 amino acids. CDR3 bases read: TGTGCCAGCAGGCGCCGGGACACCAACCAAGAGACG. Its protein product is CASRRRDTNQET. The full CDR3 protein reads CASRRRDTNQETQYF.

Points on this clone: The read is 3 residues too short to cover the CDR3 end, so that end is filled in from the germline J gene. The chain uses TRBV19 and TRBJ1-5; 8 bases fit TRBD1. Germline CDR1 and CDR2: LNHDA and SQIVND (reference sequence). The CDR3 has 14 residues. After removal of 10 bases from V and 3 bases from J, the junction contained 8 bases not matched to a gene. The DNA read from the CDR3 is TGTGCCACTACCGGGACAGGACACAATCAGCCC. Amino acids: CATTGTGHNQP. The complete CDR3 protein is CATTGTGHNQPQHF.

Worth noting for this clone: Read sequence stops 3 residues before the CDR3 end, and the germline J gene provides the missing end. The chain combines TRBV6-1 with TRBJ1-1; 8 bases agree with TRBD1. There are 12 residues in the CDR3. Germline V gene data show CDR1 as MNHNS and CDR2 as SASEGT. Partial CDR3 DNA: TGTGCCAGCAGTGAAAAGTGGGACAGG. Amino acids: CASSEKWDR. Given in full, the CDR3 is CASSEKWDRAFF.

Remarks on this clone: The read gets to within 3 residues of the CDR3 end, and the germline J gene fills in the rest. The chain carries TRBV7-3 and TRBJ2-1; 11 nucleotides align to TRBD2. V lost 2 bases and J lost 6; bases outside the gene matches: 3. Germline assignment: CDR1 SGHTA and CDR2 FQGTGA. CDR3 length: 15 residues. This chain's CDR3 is CASSLGTSGSNEQFF. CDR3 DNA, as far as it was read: TGTGCCAGCAGCTTAGGTACTAGCGGGAGCAATGAG.

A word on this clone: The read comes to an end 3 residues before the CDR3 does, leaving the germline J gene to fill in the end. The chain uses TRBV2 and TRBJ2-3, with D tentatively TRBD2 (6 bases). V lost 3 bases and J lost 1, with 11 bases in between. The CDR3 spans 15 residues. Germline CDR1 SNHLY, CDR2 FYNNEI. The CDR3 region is CASSDRASGTDTQYF. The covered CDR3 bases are TGTGCCAGCAGTGATCGGGCTAGCGGCACAGATACG.

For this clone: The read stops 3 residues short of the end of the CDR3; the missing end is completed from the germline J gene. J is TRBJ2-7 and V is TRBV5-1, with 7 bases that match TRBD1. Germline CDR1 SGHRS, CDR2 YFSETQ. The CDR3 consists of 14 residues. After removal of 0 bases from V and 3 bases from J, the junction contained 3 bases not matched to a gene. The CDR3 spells CASSLGTGYYEQYF. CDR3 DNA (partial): TGCGCCAGCAGCTTGGGGACAGGATACTACGAG. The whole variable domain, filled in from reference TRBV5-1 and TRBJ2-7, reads KAGVTQTPRYLIKTRGQQVTLSCSPISGHRSVSWYQQTPGQGLQFLFEYFSETQRNKGNFPGRFSGRQFSNSRSEMNVSTLELGDSALYLCASSLGTGYYEQYFGPGTRLTVT.

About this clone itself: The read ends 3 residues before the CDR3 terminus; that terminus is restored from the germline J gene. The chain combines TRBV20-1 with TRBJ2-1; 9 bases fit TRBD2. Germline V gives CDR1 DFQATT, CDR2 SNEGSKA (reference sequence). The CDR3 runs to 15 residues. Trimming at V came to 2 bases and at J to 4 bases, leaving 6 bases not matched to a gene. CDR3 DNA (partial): TGCAGTGCTAGAAAGGCGGGGGGGGCTTACAATGAG. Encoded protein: CSARKAGGAYNE. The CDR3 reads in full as CSARKAGGAYNEQFF.

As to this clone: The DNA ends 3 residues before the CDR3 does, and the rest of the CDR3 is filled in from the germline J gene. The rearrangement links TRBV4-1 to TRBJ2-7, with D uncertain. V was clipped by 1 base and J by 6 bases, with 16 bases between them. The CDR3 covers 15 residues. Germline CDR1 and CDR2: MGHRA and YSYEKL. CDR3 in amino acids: CASSQVLRRFAEQYF. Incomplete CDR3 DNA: TGCGCCAGCAGCCAAGTGCTCCGGCGGTTCGCCGAG.

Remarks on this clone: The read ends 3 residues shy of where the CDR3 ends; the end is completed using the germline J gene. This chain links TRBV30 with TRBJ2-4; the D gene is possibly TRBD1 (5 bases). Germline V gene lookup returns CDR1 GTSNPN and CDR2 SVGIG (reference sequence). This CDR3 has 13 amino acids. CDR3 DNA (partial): TGTGCCTGGAGCGCGGACAAAGATGGTGGT. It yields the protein CAWSADKDGG. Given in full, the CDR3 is CAWSADKDGGQYF.

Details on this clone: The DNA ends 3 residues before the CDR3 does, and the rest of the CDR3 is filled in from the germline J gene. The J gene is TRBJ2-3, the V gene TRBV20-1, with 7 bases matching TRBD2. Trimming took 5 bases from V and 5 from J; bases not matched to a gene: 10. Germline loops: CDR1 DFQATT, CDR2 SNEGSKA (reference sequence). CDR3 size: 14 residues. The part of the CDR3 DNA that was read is TGCAGTGCTGTCCGGGCGGGAGTCGGAGATACG. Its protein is CSAVRAGVGDT. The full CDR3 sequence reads CSAVRAGVGDTQYF.

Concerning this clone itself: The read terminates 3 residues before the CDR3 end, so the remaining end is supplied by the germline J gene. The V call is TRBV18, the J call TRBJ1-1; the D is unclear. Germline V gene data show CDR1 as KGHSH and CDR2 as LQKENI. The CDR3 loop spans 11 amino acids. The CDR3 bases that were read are TGTGCCAGCTCACCGCAACTTGGA. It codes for CASSPQLG. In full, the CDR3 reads CASSPQLGAFF.

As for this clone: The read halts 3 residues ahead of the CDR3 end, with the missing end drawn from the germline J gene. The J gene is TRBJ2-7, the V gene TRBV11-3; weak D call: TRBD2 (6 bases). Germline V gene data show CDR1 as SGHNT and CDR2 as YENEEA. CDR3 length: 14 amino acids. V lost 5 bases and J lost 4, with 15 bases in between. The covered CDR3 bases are TGTGCCAGCAGCGGCGGGATTCGGGGGTACGAG. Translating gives CASSGGIRGYE. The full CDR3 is CASSGGIRGYEQYF. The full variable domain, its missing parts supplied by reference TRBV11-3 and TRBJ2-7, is EAGVVQSPRYKIIEKKQPVAFWCNPISGHNTLYWYLQNLGQGPELLIRYENEEAVDDSQLPKDRFSAERLKGVDSTLKIQPAELGDSAVYLCASSGGIRGYEQYFGPGTRLTVT.

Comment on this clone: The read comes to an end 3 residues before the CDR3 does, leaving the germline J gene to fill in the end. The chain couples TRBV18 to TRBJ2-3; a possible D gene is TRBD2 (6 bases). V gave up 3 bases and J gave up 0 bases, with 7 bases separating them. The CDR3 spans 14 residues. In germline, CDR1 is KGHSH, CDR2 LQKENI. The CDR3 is CASSPGTSTDTQYF. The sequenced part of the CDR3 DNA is TGTGCCAGCTCACCCGGGACTAGCACAGATACG.